The clone carrying this T cell receptor beta chain was observed a few times. These data come from a study of blood T cell repertoires in COVID-19. Study overall: The United States, Italy and Spain supplied acute and convalescent COVID-19 samples. PBMCs, B-cell-depleted T cells, or T cells provided the cDNA or gDNA that made up the material.

Original handling: Estimation of nucleated cell counts was performed using reference gene primer amplification. TCRdb keeps only in-frame clones here, not all; method: immunoSEQ multiplex PCR. That table furnishes V, J and clone size, whereas the DNA furnished D and trimming. The sample records over 90,000 clones, approximately 82% being singletons. Trimming cost V 3 bases and J 1 base, with 9 bases left between them. Germline V gene data show CDR1 as SGHVS and CDR2 as FQNEAQ. This CDR3 comprises 14 residues. The sequence came from a man between 50 and 59 years old with active or convalescent COVID-19. The chain recombines TRBV7-8 with TRBJ1-1, with D unresolved. Input material: peripheral blood. CDR3 in amino acids: CASSFHYTNTEAFF. CDR3 nucleotide sequence: TGTGCCAGCAGCTTCCACTATACGAACACTGAAGCTTTCTTT.